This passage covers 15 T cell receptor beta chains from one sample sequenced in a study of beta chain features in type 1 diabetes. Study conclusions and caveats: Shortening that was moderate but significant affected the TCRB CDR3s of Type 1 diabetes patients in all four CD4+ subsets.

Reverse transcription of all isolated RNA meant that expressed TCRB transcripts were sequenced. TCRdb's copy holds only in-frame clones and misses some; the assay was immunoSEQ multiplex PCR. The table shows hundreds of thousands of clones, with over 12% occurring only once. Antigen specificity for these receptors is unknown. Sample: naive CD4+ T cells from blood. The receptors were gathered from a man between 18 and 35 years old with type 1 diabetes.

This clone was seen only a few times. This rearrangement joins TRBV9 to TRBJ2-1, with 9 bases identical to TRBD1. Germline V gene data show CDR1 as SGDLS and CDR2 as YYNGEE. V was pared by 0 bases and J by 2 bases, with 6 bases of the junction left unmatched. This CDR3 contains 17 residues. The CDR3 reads CASSVATGTGTYNEQFF. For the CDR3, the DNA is TGTGCCAGCAGCGTAGCTACTGGGACAGGGACCTACAATGAGCAGTTCTTC. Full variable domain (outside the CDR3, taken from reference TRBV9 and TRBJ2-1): DSGVTQTPKHLITATGQRVTLRCSPRSGDLSVYWYQQSLDQGLQFLIQYYNGEERAKGNILERFSAQQFPDLHSELNLSSLELGDSALYFCASSVATGTGTYNEQFFGPGTRLTVL.

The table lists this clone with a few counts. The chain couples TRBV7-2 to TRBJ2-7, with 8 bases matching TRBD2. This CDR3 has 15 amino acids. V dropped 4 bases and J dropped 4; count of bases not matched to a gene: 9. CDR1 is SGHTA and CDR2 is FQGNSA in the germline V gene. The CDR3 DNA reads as TGTGCCAGCAGCTACCCGGGACTAGGGGCATACGAGCAGTACTTC. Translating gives CASSYPGLGAYEQYF.

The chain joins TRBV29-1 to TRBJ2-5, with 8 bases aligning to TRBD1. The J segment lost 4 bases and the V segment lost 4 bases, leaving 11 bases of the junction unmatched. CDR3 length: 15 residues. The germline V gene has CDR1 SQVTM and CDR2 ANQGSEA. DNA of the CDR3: TGCAGCGTTGCGGCGGCTGGAACAGGGGGAGAGACCCAGTACTTC. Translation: CSVAAAGTGGETQYF.

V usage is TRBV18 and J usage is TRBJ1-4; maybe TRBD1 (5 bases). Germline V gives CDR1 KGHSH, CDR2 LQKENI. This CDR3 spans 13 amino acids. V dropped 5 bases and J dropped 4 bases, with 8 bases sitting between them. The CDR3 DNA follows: TGTGCCAGCTCAGCCGGGGGTAATGAAAAACTGTTTTTT. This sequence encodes CASSAGGNEKLFF.

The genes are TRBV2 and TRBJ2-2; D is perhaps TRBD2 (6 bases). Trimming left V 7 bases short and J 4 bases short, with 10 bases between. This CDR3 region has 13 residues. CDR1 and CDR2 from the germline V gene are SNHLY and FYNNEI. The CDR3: CASNNGGTGELFF. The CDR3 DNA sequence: TGTGCCAGCAACAACGGGGGCACCGGGGAGCTGTTTTTT.

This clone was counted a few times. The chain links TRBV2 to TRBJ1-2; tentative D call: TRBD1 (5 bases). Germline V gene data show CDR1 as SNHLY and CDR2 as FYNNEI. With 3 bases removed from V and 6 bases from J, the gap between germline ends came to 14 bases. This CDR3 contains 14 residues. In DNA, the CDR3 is TGTGCCAGCAGTGATATGGGGCCGCCGGATGGCTACACCTTC. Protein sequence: CASSDMGPPDGYTF. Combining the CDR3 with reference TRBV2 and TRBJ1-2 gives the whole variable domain EPEVTQTPSHQVTQMGQEVILRCVPISNHLYFYWYRQILGQKVEFLVSFYNNEISEKSEIFDDQFSVERPDGSNFTLKIRSTKLEDSAMYFCASSDMGPPDGYTFGSGTRLTVV.

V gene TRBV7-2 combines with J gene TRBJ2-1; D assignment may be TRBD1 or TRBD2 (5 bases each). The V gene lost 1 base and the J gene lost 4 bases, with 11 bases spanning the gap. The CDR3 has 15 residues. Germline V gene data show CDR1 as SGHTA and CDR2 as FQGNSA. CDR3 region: CASSLVQGGYNEQFF. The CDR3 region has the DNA TGTGCCAGCAGCTTAGTGCAGGGCGGGTACAATGAGCAGTTCTTC.

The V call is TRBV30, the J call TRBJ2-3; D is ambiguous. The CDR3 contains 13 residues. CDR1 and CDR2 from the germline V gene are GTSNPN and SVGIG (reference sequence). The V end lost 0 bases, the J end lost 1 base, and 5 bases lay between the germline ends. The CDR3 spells CAWSVMGTDTQYF. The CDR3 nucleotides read TGTGCCTGGAGTGTAATGGGCACAGATACGCAGTATTTT.

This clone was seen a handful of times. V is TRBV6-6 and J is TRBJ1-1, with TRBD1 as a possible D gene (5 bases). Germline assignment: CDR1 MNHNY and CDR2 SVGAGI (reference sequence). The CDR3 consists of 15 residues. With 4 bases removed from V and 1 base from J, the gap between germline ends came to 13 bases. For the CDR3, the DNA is TGTGCCAGCAGTTCGCCGGGACGGACGAACACTGAAGCTTTCTTT. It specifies CASSSPGRTNTEAFF.

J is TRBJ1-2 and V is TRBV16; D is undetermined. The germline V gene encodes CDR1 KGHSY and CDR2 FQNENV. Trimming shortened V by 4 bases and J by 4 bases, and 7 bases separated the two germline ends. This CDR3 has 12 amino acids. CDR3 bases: TGTGCCAGCAGCCCCGGACTCTATGGCTACACCTTC. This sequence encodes CASSPGLYGYTF. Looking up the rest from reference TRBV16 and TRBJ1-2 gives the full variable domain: GEEVAQTPKHLVRGEGQKAKLYCAPIKGHSYVFWYQQVLKNEFKFLISFQNENVFDETGMPKERFSAKCLPNSPCSLEIQATKLEDSAVYFCASSPGLYGYTFGSGTRLTVV.

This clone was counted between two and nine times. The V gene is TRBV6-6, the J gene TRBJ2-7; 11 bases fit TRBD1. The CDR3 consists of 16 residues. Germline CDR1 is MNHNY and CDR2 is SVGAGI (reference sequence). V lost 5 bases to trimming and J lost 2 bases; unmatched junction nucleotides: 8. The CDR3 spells CASSTHPGQGAYEQYF. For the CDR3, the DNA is TGTGCCAGCAGTACTCATCCGGGACAGGGGGCCTACGAGCAGTACTTC.

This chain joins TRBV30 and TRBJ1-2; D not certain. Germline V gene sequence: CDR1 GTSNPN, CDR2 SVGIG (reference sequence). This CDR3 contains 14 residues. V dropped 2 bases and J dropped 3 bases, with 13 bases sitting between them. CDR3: CAWSPSRRDYGYTF. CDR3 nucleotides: TGTGCCTGGAGTCCTAGCCGTAGGGACTATGGCTACACCTTC. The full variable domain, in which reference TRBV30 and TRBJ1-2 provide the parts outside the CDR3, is SQTIHQWPATLVQPVGSPLSLECTVEGTSNPNLYWYRQAAGRGLQLLFYSVGIGQISSEVPQNLSASRPQDRQFILSSKKLLLSDSGFYLCAWSPSRRDYGYTFGSGTRLTVV.

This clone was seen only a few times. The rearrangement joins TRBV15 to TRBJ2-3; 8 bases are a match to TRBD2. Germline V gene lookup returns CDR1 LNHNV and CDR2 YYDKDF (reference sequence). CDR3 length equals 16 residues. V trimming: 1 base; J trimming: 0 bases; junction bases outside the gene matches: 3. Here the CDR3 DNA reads TGTGCCACCAGCAGAGCTAGCGGGTCTAGCACAGATACGCAGTATTTT. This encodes CATSRASGSSTDTQYF.

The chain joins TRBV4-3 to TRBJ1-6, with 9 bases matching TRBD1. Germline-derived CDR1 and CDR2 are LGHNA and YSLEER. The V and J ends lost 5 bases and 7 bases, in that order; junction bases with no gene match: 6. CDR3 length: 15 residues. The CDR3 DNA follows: TGCGCCAGCAGCTCCCGGGACAGGGACAATTCACCCCTCCACTTT. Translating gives CASSSRDRDNSPLHF.

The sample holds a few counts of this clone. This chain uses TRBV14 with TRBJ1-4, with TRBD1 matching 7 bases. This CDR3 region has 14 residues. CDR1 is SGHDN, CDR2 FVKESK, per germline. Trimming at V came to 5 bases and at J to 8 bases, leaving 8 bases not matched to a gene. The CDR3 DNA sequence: TGTGCCAGCAGCGTCCTGACAGGGCGGGAAAAACTGTTTTTT. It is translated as CASSVLTGREKLFF.